This is a list of T cell receptor beta chains from one sample in a study of shared clonotypes between healthy human individuals. Generated by immunoSEQ multiplex PCR, the TCRdb table keeps only in-frame clones and is missing some. Among around 750,000 clones listed, approximately 79% were seen once. The sequenced sample was memory CD4+ T cells sorted from blood. The receptor source for this set is a woman aged 25 to 39 in good health. Each CDR3 is given without its conserved first and last residue. Each record gives: V gene, J gene, CDR3 protein.

v_call: TRBV28; j_call: TRBJ2-7; cdr3_aa: ASFRDGAYEQY
v_call: TRBV6-5; j_call: TRBJ1-5; cdr3_aa: ASSSYRSNQPQH
v_call: TRBV5-4; j_call: TRBJ2-1; cdr3_aa: ASSSSAISYNEQF
v_call: TRBV6-5; j_call: TRBJ2-7; cdr3_aa: ASSYSPPGGSYEQY
v_call: TRBV7-2; j_call: TRBJ2-1; cdr3_aa: ASSLVRTSGRSYNEQF
v_call: TRBV30; j_call: TRBJ2-1; cdr3_aa: AWSSKTSGSVNEQF
v_call: TRBV6-1; j_call: TRBJ2-3; cdr3_aa: ASSGFGLAETDTQY
v_call: TRBV27; j_call: TRBJ2-7; cdr3_aa: ASSSPGTGDLEQY
v_call: TRBV30; j_call: TRBJ2-5; cdr3_aa: AWQGGETQY
v_call: TRBV19; j_call: TRBJ1-5; cdr3_aa: ASSFTGGQQPQH
v_call: TRBV7-2; j_call: TRBJ2-1; cdr3_aa: ASNTPGLAGGSSYNEQF
v_call: TRBV6-1; j_call: TRBJ2-2; cdr3_aa: ASRAGMNTGELF
v_call: TRBV5-1; j_call: TRBJ2-7; cdr3_aa: ASSPSGATYEQY
v_call: TRBV28; j_call: TRBJ2-5; cdr3_aa: ASSLPVQETQY
v_call: TRBV5-1; j_call: TRBJ2-1; cdr3_aa: ASSLGTSYINEQF
v_call: TRBV7-8; j_call: TRBJ1-3; cdr3_aa: ASSTRQAGNTIY